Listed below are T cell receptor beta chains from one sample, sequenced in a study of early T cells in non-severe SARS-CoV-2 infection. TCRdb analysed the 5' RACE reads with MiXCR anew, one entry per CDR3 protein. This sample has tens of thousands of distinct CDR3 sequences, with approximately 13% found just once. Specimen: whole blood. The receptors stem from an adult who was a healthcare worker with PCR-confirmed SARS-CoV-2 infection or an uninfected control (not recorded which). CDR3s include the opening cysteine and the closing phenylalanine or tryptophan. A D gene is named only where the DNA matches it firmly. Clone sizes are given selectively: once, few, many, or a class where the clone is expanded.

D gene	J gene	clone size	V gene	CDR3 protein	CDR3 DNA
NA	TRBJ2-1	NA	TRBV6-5	CASSKGLFNYNEQFF	TGTGCCAGCAGTAAGGGACTGTTCAACTACAATGAGCAGTTCTTC
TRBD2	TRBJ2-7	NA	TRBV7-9	CASSQGLAVSYEQYF	TGTGCCAGCAGCCAAGGACTAGCGGTATCCTACGAGCAGTACTTC
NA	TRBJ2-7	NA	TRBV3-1	CASSPRGPYEQYF	TGTGCCAGCAGCCCTCGGGGGCCGTACGAGCAGTACTTC
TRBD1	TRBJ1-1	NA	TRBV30	CAWDRDDTEAFF	TGTGCCTGGGACAGGGATGACACTGAAGCTTTCTTT
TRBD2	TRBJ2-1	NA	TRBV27	CASSFMASGFLPSSYNEQFF	TGTGCCAGCAGTTTTATGGCTAGCGGATTTCTACCGAGCTCCTACAATGAGCAGTTCTTC
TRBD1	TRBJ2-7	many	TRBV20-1	CSASTDRGVYEQYF	TGCAGTGCTAGCACGGACAGGGGGGTATACGAGCAGTACTTC
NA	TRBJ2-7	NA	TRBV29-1	CSVRQGLYEQYF	TGCAGCGTGAGACAGGGACTCTACGAGCAGTACTTC
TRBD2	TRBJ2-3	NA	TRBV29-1	CSVETSGGIDTQYF	TGCAGCGTGGAGACTAGCGGGGGGATAGATACGCAGTATTTT
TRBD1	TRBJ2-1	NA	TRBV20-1	CSARRQGRTDEQFF	TGCAGTGCTCGGAGACAGGGGAGGACCGATGAGCAGTTCTTC
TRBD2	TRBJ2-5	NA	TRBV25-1	CASSELIAGSETQYF	TGTGCCAGCAGTGAATTGATAGCGGGGTCAGAGACCCAGTACTTC
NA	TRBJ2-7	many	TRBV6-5	CASGGSVPPYEQYF	TGTGCCAGCGGGGGGTCTGTCCCGCCCTACGAGCAGTACTTC
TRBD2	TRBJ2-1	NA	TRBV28	CASTSSGRSSSYNEQFF	TGTGCCAGCACAAGTAGCGGGAGGTCAAGCTCCTACAATGAGCAGTTCTTC
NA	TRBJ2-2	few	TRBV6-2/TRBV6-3	CASSNVGAGELFF	TGTGCCAGCAGCAATGTTGGGGCCGGGGAGCTGTTTTTT
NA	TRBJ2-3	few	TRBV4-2	CASSQGPDTSTDTQYF	TGTGCCAGCAGCCAAGGACCAGATACTAGCACAGATACGCAGTATTTT
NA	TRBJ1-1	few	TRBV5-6	CASSLWQGEAFF	TGTGCCAGCAGCTTGTGGCAGGGTGAAGCTTTCTTT
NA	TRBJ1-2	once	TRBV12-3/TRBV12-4	CASSLDMNYGYTF	TGTGCCAGCAGTCTCGACATGAACTATGGCTACACCTTC
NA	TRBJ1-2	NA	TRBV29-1	CSVQDANYGYTF	TGCAGCGTCCAGGACGCTAACTATGGCTACACCTTC
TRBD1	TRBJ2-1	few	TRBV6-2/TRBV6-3	CASSYYGQGNSYNEQFF	TGTGCCAGCAGTTACTACGGACAGGGAAACTCCTACAATGAGCAGTTCTTC
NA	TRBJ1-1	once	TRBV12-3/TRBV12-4	CASSLKEDTEAFF	TGTGCCAGCAGTTTGAAGGAGGACACTGAAGCTTTCTTT
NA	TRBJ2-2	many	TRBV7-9	CASSLGTGELFF	TGTGCCAGCAGCTTAGGGACCGGGGAGCTGTTTTTT
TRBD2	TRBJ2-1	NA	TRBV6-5	CASSIAGGTYNEQFF	TGTGCCAGCAGTATAGCGGGAGGGACCTACAATGAGCAGTTCTTC
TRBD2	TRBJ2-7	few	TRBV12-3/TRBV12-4	CASSLSGRDPYEQYF	TGTGCCAGCAGTCTTAGCGGGAGGGACCCCTACGAGCAGTACTTC
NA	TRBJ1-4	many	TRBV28	CASSRGPGNEKLFF	TGTGCCAGCAGTCGCGGGCCAGGGAATGAAAAACTGTTTTTT
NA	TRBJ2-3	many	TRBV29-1	CSVDSRGPDTQYF	TGCAGCGTTGACTCCAGGGGCCCAGATACGCAGTATTTT
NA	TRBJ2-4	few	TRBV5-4	CASSTDGVSIQYF	TGTGCCAGCAGCACCGATGGGGTTAGCATTCAGTACTTC
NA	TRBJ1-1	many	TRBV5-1	CASSAGLIATEAFF	TGCGCCAGCAGCGCGGGACTCATTGCCACTGAAGCTTTCTTT
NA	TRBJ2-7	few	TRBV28	CASSLWGDFSYEQYF	TGTGCCAGCAGTTTATGGGGGGACTTCTCCTACGAGCAGTACTTC
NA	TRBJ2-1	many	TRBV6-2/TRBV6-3	CASTPLAAYNEQFF	TGTGCCAGCACCCCCTTAGCGGCTTACAATGAGCAGTTCTTC
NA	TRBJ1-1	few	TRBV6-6	CASSYSGGHTTEAFF	TGTGCCAGCAGTTACTCCGGGGGCCATACGACTGAAGCTTTCTTT
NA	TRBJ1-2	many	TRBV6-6	CASSSPAVKGSYGYTF	TGTGCCAGCAGTTCCCCCGCAGTGAAGGGTTCTTATGGCTACACCTTC
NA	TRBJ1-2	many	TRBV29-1	CSVEGLDWGYTF	TGCAGCGTTGAAGGATTGGACTGGGGGTACACCTTC
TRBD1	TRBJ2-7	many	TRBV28	CATLTGTGASEQYF	TGTGCCACTCTAACCGGGACAGGGGCGTCCGAGCAGTACTTC
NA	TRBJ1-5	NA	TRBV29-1	CSVARDGNQPQHF	TGCAGCGTTGCCAGGGACGGCAATCAGCCCCAGCATTTT
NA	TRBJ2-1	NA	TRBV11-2	CASSLVGLANEQFF	TGTGCCAGCAGCTTAGTGGGGCTAGCCAATGAGCAGTTCTTC
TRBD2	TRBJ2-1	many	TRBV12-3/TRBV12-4	CASSRREGLHNEQFF	TGTGCCAGCAGTCGGCGGGAGGGTCTTCACAATGAGCAGTTCTTC
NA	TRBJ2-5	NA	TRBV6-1	CASSGDHRETQYF	TGTGCCAGCAGCGGAGACCATCGAGAGACCCAGTACTTC
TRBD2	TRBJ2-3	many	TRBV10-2	CASREGLADTQYF	TGCGCCAGCAGGGAGGGACTAGCGGATACGCAGTATTTT
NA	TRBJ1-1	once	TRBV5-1	CASSLGYGAFEAFF	TGCGCCAGCAGCTTGGGCTACGGGGCCTTTGAAGCTTTCTTT
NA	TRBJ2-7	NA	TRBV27	CASSLSDRSRSGEQYF	TGTGCCAGCAGTTTATCCGACAGGTCAAGGTCGGGCGAGCAGTACTTC
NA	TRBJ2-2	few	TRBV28	CASTRNTGELFF	TGTGCCAGCACAAGAAACACCGGGGAGCTGTTTTTT
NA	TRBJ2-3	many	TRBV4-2	CASSQDLDTQYF	TGTGCCAGCAGCCAAGATCTGGATACGCAGTATTTT
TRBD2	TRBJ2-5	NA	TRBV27	CASSLSPWTSGGQETQYF	TGTGCCAGCAGTTTATCCCCTTGGACTAGCGGAGGGCAAGAGACCCAGTACTTC
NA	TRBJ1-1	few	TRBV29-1	CSVNMNTEAFF	TGCAGCGTTAATATGAACACTGAAGCTTTCTTT
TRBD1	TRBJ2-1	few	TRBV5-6	CASSFNPGQGRSSYNEQFF	TGTGCCAGCAGCTTTAACCCGGGACAGGGGCGAAGCTCCTACAATGAGCAGTTCTTC
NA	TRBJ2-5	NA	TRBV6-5	CASSPGRVKGLETQYF	TGTGCCAGCAGCCCGGGCAGGGTGAAGGGTTTAGAGACCCAGTACTTC
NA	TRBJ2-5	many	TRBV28	CASSPTRETQYF	TGTGCCAGCAGTCCCACCAGAGAGACCCAGTACTTC
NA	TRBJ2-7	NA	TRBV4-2	CASSQGDSPPRDEQYF	TGTGCCAGCAGCCAGGGGGACTCTCCCCCACGGGACGAGCAGTACTTC
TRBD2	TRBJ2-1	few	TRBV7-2	CASSPQSLAGGNNEQFF	TGTGCCAGCAGCCCGCAATCCCTAGCGGGAGGGAACAATGAGCAGTTCTTC
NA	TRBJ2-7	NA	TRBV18	CASSPRSLLFEQYF	TGTGCCAGCTCCCCGAGAAGCCTACTTTTCGAGCAGTACTTC
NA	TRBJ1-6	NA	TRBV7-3	CASSAGAYNSPLHF	TGTGCCAGCTCCGCTGGCGCTTATAATTCACCCCTCCACTTT
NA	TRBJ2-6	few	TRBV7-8	CASSPEAGANVLTF	TGTGCCAGCAGCCCTGAGGCCGGGGCCAACGTCCTGACTTTC